This T cell receptor (beta chain) was found in a study of shared clonotypes between healthy human individuals. Study details: Aged between 18 and 49, the donors were two women and a few men.

Here immunoSEQ multiplex PCR was the method, and the copy in TCRdb shows in-frame clones only, minus some. Altogether about 450,000 clones are present, 79% being singletons, with the ten largest covering about 12%. Concerning this clone: What it binds is not known. One end of the junction fails to match germline, which may point to a read error.

Study observations and caveats: Collection of samples was limited to blood; tissue repertoires likely differ.

Donors comprised only Caucasian adults living in Nashville, Tennessee. The CDR3 consists of 14 residues. Germline V gene data show CDR1 as MNHEY and CDR2 as SMNVEV (reference sequence). The sequenced material came from PBMCs. The J gene is TRBJ2-7, the V gene TRBV27; D gene unclear. The sequence came from a woman aged 40 to 50 in good health. Some clones in this sample may be carry-over from other donors' samples. As DNA, the CDR3 is TGTGCCAGCAGTCCTTACCTTGAAAACCGTGGGCAGTATTTC. Translated, it gives CASSPYLENRGQYF.